This is a list of T cell receptor beta chains from one sample in a study of PD-1 blockade in classical Hodgkin lymphoma. The method was immunoSEQ multiplex PCR; TCRdb's version includes in-frame clones alone and lacks a portion of them. Counted here are 40,000 to 50,000 clones, roughly 70% occurring once; the ten biggest clones make up approximately 20%. The sequencing here drew on peripheral blood mononuclear cells (PBMCs), taken at baseline. The source is a human donor with classical Hodgkin lymphoma. CDR3s include the opening cysteine and the closing phenylalanine or tryptophan. D genes are given only for firm matches. Size is omitted from some rows. Given values are once, few, many or a class for expanded clones.

v_gene	d_gene	abundance	j_gene	len	CDR3aa	CDR3nt
TRBV7-8	TRBD2	-	TRBJ2-1	22	CASRAFRMPGLAGASSYNEQFF	TGTGCCAGCAGGGCTTTCCGTATGCCGGGACTAGCGGGTGCTAGCTCCTACAATGAGCAGTTCTTC
TRBV28	-	-	TRBJ2-7	13	CASNIGGNAEQYF	TGTGCCAGCAATATAGGCGGTAACGCTGAGCAGTACTTC
TRBV28	-	-	TRBJ1-5	14	CASSLLQFNQPQHF	TGTGCCAGCAGTTTGTTACAGTTCAATCAGCCCCAGCATTTT
TRBV28	TRBD1	-	TRBJ1-5	15	CASSLARGANQPQHF	TGTGCCAGCAGTTTAGCCAGGGGGGCGAATCAGCCCCAGCATTTT
TRBV2	-	-	TRBJ2-3	15	CASRESPGGTDTQYF	TGTGCCAGCAGGGAGTCTCCTGGGGGCACAGATACGCAGTATTTT
TRBV19	-	-	TRBJ2-1	12	CAIMDRTNEQFF	TGTGCCATTATGGACCGTACGAATGAGCAGTTCTTC
TRBV6-4	TRBD2	-	TRBJ2-1	15	CASSDRLAGDSEQFF	TGTGCCAGCAGTGACCGACTAGCGGGAGACAGTGAGCAGTTCTTC
TRBV11-2	-	-	TRBJ1-1	15	CASSLRPSLNTEAFF	TGTGCCAGCAGCCTCAGGCCCTCTTTGAACACTGAAGCTTTCTTT
TRBV15	-	-	TRBJ2-1	16	CATSSPSPRNYNEQFF	TGTGCCACCAGCAGCCCTAGCCCCAGAAACTACAATGAGCAGTTCTTC
TRBV27	-	-	TRBJ1-4	18	CASSLRPPGQTGNEKLFF	TGTGCCAGCAGTTTAAGGCCCCCGGGCCAAACCGGGAATGAAAAACTGTTTTTT
TRBV7-2	-	-	TRBJ2-7	14	CASSLNSGSYEQYF	TGTGCCAGCAGCTTAAACTCGGGCTCCTACGAGCAGTACTTC
TRBV19	TRBD2	-	TRBJ2-2	14	CASKAQGGTGELFF	TGTGCCAGTAAAGCGCAGGGAGGGACCGGGGAGCTGTTTTTT
TRBV29-1	-	once	TRBJ2-1	14	CSVDRISGDNEQFF	TGCAGCGTTGATCGGATTTCAGGGGACAATGAGCAGTTCTTC
TRBV6-4	TRBD1	-	TRBJ1-6	17	CASSDSPTPGQNSPLHF	TGTGCCAGCAGTGACTCGCCTACGCCGGGACAGAATTCACCCCTCCACTTT
TRBV11-2	TRBD2	once	TRBJ2-2	17	CASSLKGLAGDTGELFF	TGTGCCAGCAGCTTAAAGGGACTAGCGGGTGACACCGGGGAGCTGTTTTTT
TRBV28	-	-	TRBJ2-7	15	CASSSPEGDLYEQYF	TGTGCCAGCAGTTCCCCAGAGGGGGACCTCTACGAGCAGTACTTC
TRBV7-3	-	-	TRBJ2-7	13	CASSPSRDYEQYF	TGTGCCAGCAGCCCAAGCCGTGACTACGAGCAGTACTTC
TRBV6-5	TRBD2	-	TRBJ2-1	15	CASNHWPSGSREQFF	TGTGCCAGCAATCACTGGCCTAGCGGGAGTCGTGAGCAGTTCTTC
TRBV11-2	-	-	TRBJ2-3	16	CASSLGGGGVGDTQYF	TGTGCCAGCAGCTTAGGGGGAGGAGGTGTTGGCGATACGCAGTATTTT
TRBV6-5	-	-	TRBJ1-5	13	CASSYSSNQPQHF	TGTGCCAGCAGTTACTCGAGTAATCAGCCCCAGCATTTT
TRBV19	-	few	TRBJ2-4	13	CASRGVAQDIQYF	TGTGCCAGTAGAGGTGTAGCCCAGGACATTCAGTACTTC
TRBV7-9	TRBD1	few	TRBJ2-5	14	CASSFRTGGETQYF	TGTGCCAGCAGCTTTAGGACAGGGGGAGAGACCCAGTACTTC
TRBV7-8	-	-	TRBJ1-4	15	CASSLREGQNEKLFF	TGTGCCAGCAGCCTACGGGAAGGACAAAATGAAAAACTGTTTTTT
TRBV5-7	-	-	TRBJ2-7	16	CASSHRERGGFYEQYF	TGTGCCAGCAGCCATCGGGAAAGGGGGGGATTCTACGAGCAGTACTTC
TRBV6-5	-	-	TRBJ1-5	14	CASSRWGFDQPQHF	TGTGCCAGCAGCCGCTGGGGTTTCGATCAGCCCCAGCATTTT
TRBV7-9	-	-	TRBJ1-4	14	CASSLVTGNEKLFF	TGTGCCAGCAGCTTAGTAACCGGGAATGAAAAACTGTTTTTT
TRBV2	-	-	TRBJ2-7	13	CASSLAVPYEQYF	TGTGCCAGCAGTTTAGCGGTTCCCTACGAGCAGTACTTC
TRBV2	-	few	TRBJ1-3	13	CASRDSIGNTIYF	TGTGCCAGCAGGGACAGTATAGGAAACACCATATATTTT
TRBV7-9	-	-	TRBJ1-1	17	CASSFIGGGPRHTEAFF	TGTGCCAGCAGCTTTATCGGGGGGGGTCCCCGGCACACTGAAGCTTTCTTT